This passage covers 27 T cell receptor beta chains from one sample sequenced in a study of monozygotic twins with inflammatory bowel disease. TCRdb reprocessed the 5' RACE reads and reports one entry per CDR3 protein, with no DNA. The sample has under 350,000 distinct CDR3 sequences. The sample taken for sequencing was blood. The receptors were sampled from a human donor with ulcerative colitis or Crohn's disease, or a healthy co-twin of an affected twin (not recorded which).

The gene calls are TRBV7-9 and TRBJ2-7; as DNA is missing, the TRBD1 call by TCRdb cannot be tested. Germline V gene data show CDR1 as SEHNR and CDR2 as FQNEAQ (reference sequence). The CDR3 has 13 amino acids. CDR3 loop: CASSSRGLYEQYF.

The rearrangement uses TRBV5-1 and TRBJ2-2; no DNA is available, so the TRBD2 call from TCRdb remains unchecked. The germline V gene has CDR1 SGHRS and CDR2 YFSETQ. This CDR3 region has 17 residues. The CDR3 reads CASSLSLAGGRAGELFF.

V is TRBV7-2 and J is TRBJ2-3; TCRdb outputs TRBD1, but without DNA this stays unchecked. This CDR3 has 15 amino acids. Per the germline V gene, CDR1 is SGHTA and CDR2 is FQGNSA. CDR3 region: CASSKRTGYTDTQYF. The full variable domain, rest sourced from reference TRBV7-2 and TRBJ2-3, is GAGVSQSPSNKVTEKGKDVELRCDPISGHTALYWYRQSLGQGLEFLIYFQGNSAPDKSGLPSDRFSAERTGGSVSTLTIQRTQQEDSAVYLCASSKRTGYTDTQYFGPGTRLTVL.

V is TRBV7-9 and J is TRBJ2-4; the TCRdb call, TRBD2, lacks DNA for checking. The germline V gene encodes CDR1 SEHNR and CDR2 FQNEAQ (reference sequence). The CDR3 runs to 15 residues. CDR3 sequence reads: CASSLGSGPENIQYF.

The rearrangement joins TRBV27 to TRBJ2-3; TCRdb proposes TRBD2, but this gene call is untestable without DNA. The CDR3 runs 16 residues. Germline-derived CDR1 and CDR2 are MNHEY and SMNVEV (reference sequence). The CDR3 sequence: CASSSGLAGGQDTQYF.

The rearrangement uses TRBV3-1 and TRBJ2-7; TCRdb indicates TRBD1, and absent DNA this call remains unverified. The CDR3 loop spans 14 amino acids. The germline CDR1 and CDR2 sequences are LGHDT and YNNKEL (reference sequence). CDR3 residues: CASSAQSGAYEQYF.

The CDR3 sequence is CASSHMGQGYNEQFF. V gene TRBV7-7 combines with J gene TRBJ2-1; the D call of TRBD1 rests on TCRdb alone, since no DNA is present to check it. CDR1 and CDR2 (germline): SSHAT, FNYEAQ (reference sequence). The CDR3 loop spans 15 amino acids.

This rearrangement joins TRBV6-5 to TRBJ2-1; the D gene TCRdb calls, TRBD1, cannot be checked with no DNA. Per germline, CDR1 MNHEY and CDR2 SVGAGI. The CDR3 runs to 13 residues. CDR3: CASSLPYGQNQFF.

The chain employs TRBV6-5 and TRBJ2-7; TCRdb's assignment of TRBD1 cannot be checked, as there is no DNA. Germline values: CDR1 MNHEY, CDR2 SVGAGI. This CDR3 region has 11 residues. The CDR3 sequence: CASSDRRSQYF.

The chain has TRBV6-6 and TRBJ2-2. CDR3 length: 14 residues. Germline values: CDR1 MNHNY, CDR2 SVGAGI (reference sequence). The CDR3: CASSLSGHTGELFF.

V and J are TRBV5-1 and TRBJ2-7; TCRdb picks TRBD1, but there is no DNA to check that call. The CDR3 runs to 15 residues. Germline assignment: CDR1 SGHRS and CDR2 YFSETQ. The CDR3: CASSATGTGDYEQYF. Supplemented by reference TRBV5-1 and TRBJ2-7, the full variable domain reads KAGVTQTPRYLIKTRGQQVTLSCSPISGHRSVSWYQQTPGQGLQFLFEYFSETQRNKGNFPGRFSGRQFSNSRSEMNVSTLELGDSALYLCASSATGTGDYEQYFGPGTRLTVT.

The genes are TRBV20-1 and TRBJ2-4; checking the TCRdb D call of TRBD1 is not possible without DNA. The germline CDR1 and CDR2 sequences are DFQATT and SNEGSKA (reference sequence). CDR3 length: 18 residues. The CDR3 loop is CSARAPVTGVLAKNIQYF.

The chain combines TRBV25-1 with TRBJ2-1; TCRdb lists TRBD2, though no DNA is available to test this call. The CDR3 spans 18 residues. The germline gives CDR1 MGHDK, CDR2 SYGVNS. CDR3 sequence: CASSKGLAVSNSYNEQFF.

CDR3 sequence reads: CASSLGVTNEKLFF. V gene TRBV5-1 combines with J gene TRBJ1-4. The CDR3 spans 14 residues. Germline-derived CDR1 and CDR2 are SGHRS and YFSETQ.

The chain recombines TRBV10-3 with TRBJ2-7. The CDR3 has 12 residues. Germline V lookup: CDR1 ENHRY, CDR2 SYGVKD. The chain's CDR3 is CAISEIGSEQYF.

V usage is TRBV27 and J usage is TRBJ2-3. Per germline, CDR1 MNHEY and CDR2 SMNVEV (reference sequence). The CDR3 sequence is 12 residues long. The CDR3 spells CASRHIPDTQYF.

The chain joins TRBV7-2 to TRBJ2-7; the TCRdb D gene call, TRBD1, has no DNA to confirm it. The CDR3 is 13 residues long. Looked up from germline, CDR1 is SGHTA and CDR2 is FQGNSA. CDR3: CASSLDYRAEQYF.

The rearrangement joins TRBV19 to TRBJ2-4; TCRdb indicates TRBD2, and absent DNA this call remains unverified. This CDR3 contains 14 residues. Germline V gene lookup returns CDR1 LNHDA and CDR2 SQIVND (reference sequence). CDR3 protein: CASRGGRTKNMQYF.

This chain joins TRBV18 and TRBJ1-2; TCRdb reports TRBD1, a call that lacks DNA to check it against. The CDR3 contains 12 residues. Germline assignment: CDR1 KGHSH and CDR2 LQKENI. CDR3 amino acids: CASSDGGYGYTF.

The rearrangement links TRBV20-1 to TRBJ2-2. This CDR3 spans 15 amino acids. CDR1 and CDR2 (germline): DFQATT, SNEGSKA (reference sequence). The CDR3 loop reads CSARDLYVDTGELFF.

The CDR3 spells CASSLAGLEQYF. This sequence joins TRBV7-6 and TRBJ2-7. Germline CDR1 reads SGHVS; CDR2 reads FNYEAQ. This CDR3 comprises 12 residues. Full variable domain (remainder filled in from reference TRBV7-6 and TRBJ2-7): GAGVSQSPRYKVTKRGQDVALRCDPISGHVSLYWYRQALGQGPEFLTYFNYEAQQDKSGLPNDRFSAERPEGSISTLTIQRTEQRDSAMYRCASSLAGLEQYFGPGTRLTVT.

V gene TRBV6-6 combines with J gene TRBJ1-1. Germline CDR1 MNHNY, CDR2 SVGAGI (reference sequence). This CDR3 region has 14 residues. The CDR3 sequence: CASSYSRSYTEAFF.

The chain's CDR3 is CASSPGLAGRNEQFF. V gene TRBV6-1 combines with J gene TRBJ2-1; TCRdb picks TRBD2, but there is no DNA to check that call. The germline gives CDR1 MNHNS, CDR2 SASEGT. The CDR3 runs 15 residues.

V is TRBV6-2 or TRBV6-3 and J is TRBJ1-1. This CDR3 comprises 13 residues. Germline CDR1 is MNHEY and CDR2 is SVGEGT. The CDR3 region is CASSWSGNTEAFF.

V gene TRBV5-1 combines with J gene TRBJ2-1; the TRBD2 assignment by TCRdb is unverifiable without DNA. CDR1 SGHRS and CDR2 YFSETQ come from the germline V gene. The CDR3 covers 15 residues. The CDR3 loop reads CASSPWSGGYNEQFF. Using reference TRBV5-1 and TRBJ2-1 for the parts outside the CDR3, the full variable domain is KAGVTQTPRYLIKTRGQQVTLSCSPISGHRSVSWYQQTPGQGLQFLFEYFSETQRNKGNFPGRFSGRQFSNSRSEMNVSTLELGDSALYLCASSPWSGGYNEQFFGPGTRLTVL.

V and J are TRBV7-8 and TRBJ2-4. The germline V gene encodes CDR1 SGHVS and CDR2 FQNEAQ. CDR3 length: 15 amino acids. The CDR3 region is CASSSSVLYKNIQYF.

The rearrangement uses TRBV5-1 and TRBJ2-6. CDR3 size: 17 residues. CDR1 is SGHRS, CDR2 YFSETQ, per germline. CDR3 sequence: CASSSNSGNSGANVLTF.